The TCR beta chain under discussion was sequenced for a study of shared clonotypes between healthy human individuals. Remarks on this clone: As yet, its antigen is unknown.

Trimming pared 1 base from V and 9 bases from J, leaving 7 bases between. The V gene's germline CDR1 is MGHRA and CDR2 YSYEKL. There are 12 residues in the CDR3. Study-level points and caveats: Sharing across four donors was highest in naive CD4 (around 5%) and lowest in memory CD8 (around 0.4%).

Using immunoSEQ multiplex PCR, the repertoire was profiled, and TCRdb retains in-frame clones only, with some absent. The table has some 320,000 clones, more than 75% seen once. V is TRBV4-1 and J is TRBJ1-5, with D hard to call. Material for sequencing was memory CD8+ T cells sorted from blood. As for subset: CD45RO+ cells pooled with CCR7-negative TemRA cells. The TCR originated in a man between 18 and 29 years old in good health. The CDR3: CASSQVGGPQHF. In DNA, the CDR3 is TGCGCCAGCAGCCAAGTCGGTGGGCCCCAGCATTTT.